This TCR beta chain appears in the sequencing data of a study of blood T cell repertoires in COVID-19. About the research overall: Sources were T cells, B-cell-depleted T cells, or PBMCs; the material itself was cDNA or gDNA.

Data came from immunoSEQ multiplex PCR; TCRdb stores just in-frame clones and leaves some out. The data contain under 200,000 clones, roughly 87% of them seen just once; the ten biggest clones take up 7.8%. This CDR3 has 16 amino acids. Unmatched junction bases numbered 15, after V lost 7 bases and J lost 4 bases. Germline V CDR1 and CDR2: MDHEN, SYDVKM. The Seattle patients, enrolled during active infection, were followed longitudinally. This chain joins TRBV28 and TRBJ2-7; 8 bases map to TRBD2. Sequencing was carried out using peripheral blood. The TCR comes from a woman aged 55-75 years with COVID-19, enrolled during active disease. The CDR3 bases are TGTGCCAGCAACCCCAGCATAGGACTAGCCAGGTACGAGCAGTACTTC. Amino acids: CASNPSIGLARYEQYF.